The sequence of this T cell receptor beta chain was determined in a study of blood T cells in healthy people across ages (dated by TCRdb to 2013 to 2016). For context, the study as a whole: Template switching captured roughly one uniquely barcoded TCR beta cDNA molecule per two T cells in model experiments. The donors were split into four age groups: young (average about 15 years), middle-aged (roughly 39), aged (more than 60) and long-lived (approximately 80). Donors of different ages were randomly distributed across sequencing lanes to avoid experimental bias. To track age-related changes in TCR beta repertoire diversity, the study relied on deep sequencing normalized with unique cDNA molecular identifiers. The study analyzed two additional independent replicas of 1 million unique cDNA reads from the same blood draw for two donors, one aged 18 to 29 and one aged 80 or older.

Comment on this clonotype: This clone's antigen is unknown. No much larger clone is present one base from it, and per-base qualities are unavailable.

The donors were roughly 40 Caucasian individuals from Russia, aged 6 to 90 years, who were systemically healthy. Each donor gave approximately 9.3 milliliters of peripheral blood, collected into EDTA-treated Vacutainer tubes. Ficoll-Paque density-gradient centrifugation was used to isolate PBMCs, with at least 6.5 million per sample. Total RNA was extracted from PBMCs with Trizol reagent, with at least 6 micrograms obtained per sample. Naive CD45RAhigh/CD27high T cell percentages were measured by flow cytometry on a PBMC aliquot from every donor. Summary of the overall study and its limitations: Observed TCR beta diversity per million T cells fell roughly linearly with age, and a significant reduction was already apparent by age approximately 40. Total diversity estimates from one million sequenced T cells were considered lower bounds and underestimates. Compared with the aged group, the long-lived group had more naive CD4+ T cells, fewer expanded clones and increased TCR diversity, suggesting age selection. The CMV infection status of donors was not known, potentially confounding age-related changes in expanded clonotypes. A strong correlation was found between observed TCR beta diversity and the percentage of naive T cells measured by flow cytometry. Since profiling was done on bulk unsorted PBMCs, naive and antigen-experienced compartments could not be conclusively compared.

The method was 5' RACE. Reads for this sample came from an Illumina HiSeq 2500. A second PCR of roughly 7 to 12 cycles was run with a J-beta primer mix and a sample-barcoded 5' primer. Each TCR beta cDNA molecule received a unique molecular identifier from a template-switch 5' adaptor carrying 12 random nucleotides. Each sample yielded at least 3 million CDR3-containing paired-end reads. First-strand cDNA synthesis was performed from all RNA using the Mint cDNA synthesis kit, with priming by a TRBC-specific oligonucleotide. Following uracil-DNA glycosylase treatment, a first 18-cycle PCR with universal primers M1SS and BC2_uni_R was performed on all cDNA. The authors' pipeline ran thus. Each sample was normalized by randomly selecting 1 million high-quality reads, each carrying a distinct molecular identifier. Instead of being binned into consensus sequences, reads with shared molecular identifiers were discarded. MiTCR, set to a Q25 quality threshold and the strictest error-elimination algorithm, was used for CDR3 identification, clonotype clustering and error correction. A nonparametric unseen species model with Euler transformation was used to estimate a lower bound on total TCR beta diversity. TCRdb's own reprocessing of the public reads used fastp at Q25 and MiXCR and kept productive beta chains. Identical CDR3 protein sequences are pooled into one entry, listed with their most common genes and DNA. TCRdb assigned the V and J calls; the authors' analysis was not used. For this sample there are about 1,800,000 distinct CDR3 sequences; about 28% appear just once. The ten biggest clones cover 7.7% of the sample.

The origin of this receptor is a woman aged 25 to 45 in good health. Sequenced input: blood.

The CDR3 amino acid sequence is: CSVSSGTADTQYF. The base sequence is TGCAGCGTTTCTAGCGGGACCGCAGATACGCAGTATTTT. In this chain, TRBV29-1 is recombined with TRBJ2-3, and TRBD2 aligns with 9 junction nucleotides. V trim: 5 bases; J trim: 4 bases; unmatched bases: 4. CDR1 and CDR2 are drawn from the germline V gene: SQVTM, ANQGSEA. The CDR3 covers 13 residues, taking in both the cysteine and the phenylalanine. Kept here is only the CDR3 DNA, which spans 39 bases and is read in frame from base 1.